This T cell receptor (beta chain) was retrieved from a study of T cells in Graves' hyperthyroidism and ophthalmopathy. Per the germline V gene, CDR1 is DFQATT and CDR2 is SNEGSKA (reference sequence). The junction had 6 bases not matched to a gene; V was cut back by 3 bases and J by 3 bases. This CDR3 has 14 residues. This clonotype was seen repeatedly, ten times or more. Regions amplified from RNA transcripts were the TCR beta CDR3 regions. With the HTBI primer set, the TCR CDR3 went through a first round of RT-PCR. TCRdb re-called the multiplex PCR reads with MiXCR, one entry per CDR3 protein. The sample contains nearly 600,000 distinct CDR3 sequences, around 13% of which appear only once.

The V call is TRBV20-1, the J call TRBJ1-2, with 8 bases identical to TRBD1. This sequence originates from a woman in her twenties or thirties with Graves' hyperthyroidism that later progressed to Graves' ophthalmopathy. Sample: blood. CDR3 protein: CSASGQGGYYGYTF. The CDR3 DNA reads TGCAGTGCTAGCGGACAGGGAGGCTACTATGGCTACACCTTC.